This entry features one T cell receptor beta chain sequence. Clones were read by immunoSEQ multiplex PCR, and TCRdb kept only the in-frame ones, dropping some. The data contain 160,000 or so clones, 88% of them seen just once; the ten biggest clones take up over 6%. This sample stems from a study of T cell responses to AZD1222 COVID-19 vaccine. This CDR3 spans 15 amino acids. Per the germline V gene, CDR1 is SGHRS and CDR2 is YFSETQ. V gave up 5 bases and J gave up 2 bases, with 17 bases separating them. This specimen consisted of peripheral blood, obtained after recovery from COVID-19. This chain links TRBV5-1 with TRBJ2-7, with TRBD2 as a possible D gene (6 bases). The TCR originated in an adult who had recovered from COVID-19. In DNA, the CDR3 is TGCGCCAGCAGATTAAGGGGCGGGGAGACCTACGAGCAGTACTTC. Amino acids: CASRLRGGETYEQYF.